Each of the 23 T cell receptor beta chains below was sequenced from the same sample in a study of cytomegalovirus exposure and HLA in healthy donors. The protocol was immunoSEQ multiplex PCR, while the TCRdb copy is restricted to in-frame clones and leaves out a portion. The data hold some 150,000 clones, with 88% observed a single time. Sequencing used PBMCs. The source of these receptors is a young man in good health and CMV-seronegative.

The chain employs TRBV4-1 and TRBJ1-5; 7 nucleotides line up with TRBD1. V lost 7 bases, J lost 6 bases, and 12 bases stayed unmatched. Germline CDR1 reads MGHRA; CDR2 reads YSYEKL. This CDR3 has 15 amino acids. CDR3 sequence: CASNPIGGAGQPQHF. The CDR3 coding sequence is TGCGCCAGCAACCCAATAGGGGGCGCGGGTCAGCCCCAGCATTTT.

This chain links TRBV5-8 with TRBJ1-4, with TRBD1 matching over 9 bases. This CDR3 contains 14 residues. V was pared by 0 bases and J by 7 bases, with 1 base of the junction left unmatched. The V gene's germline CDR1 is SGHTS and CDR2 YDEGEE. This CDR3 reads CASSLGQGGEKLFF. The CDR3 coding sequence is TGTGCCAGCAGCTTGGGACAGGGGGGTGAAAAACTGTTTTTT.

The chain employs TRBV6-5 and TRBJ1-6; perhaps TRBD1 as D (5 bases). The CDR3 runs 14 residues. V lost 7 bases and J 11 bases, leaving 18 bases between the germline ends. In germline, CDR1 is MNHEY, CDR2 SVGAGI. CDR3 region: CASTPQGNRTPLHF. The CDR3 DNA is TGTGCCAGCACCCCACAAGGAAACAGGACACCCCTCCACTTT.

The V and J genes are TRBV27 and TRBJ2-1; a possible D gene is TRBD2 (6 bases). Germline CDR1 is MNHEY and CDR2 is SMNVEV (reference sequence). This CDR3 is 12 amino acids long. V was trimmed by 8 bases and J by 13 bases, leaving 18 bases between them. CDR3 bases: TGTGCCAGCCGTCCGGCAGGAGGGCCCCAGTTCTTC. This codes for CASRPAGGPQFF.

The CDR3 coding sequence is TGTGCCAGCTCAGACAGGAACACTGAAGCTTTCTTT. Its translation: CASSDRNTEAFF. The chain recombines TRBV18 with TRBJ1-1, with D maybe TRBD1 (5 bases). CDR3 size: 12 residues. V lost 5 bases to trimming and J lost 1 base, with 5 bases between them. CDR1 KGHSH and CDR2 LQKENI come from the germline V gene. Supplemented by reference TRBV18 and TRBJ1-1, the full variable domain reads NAGVMQNPRHLVRRRGQEARLRCSPMKGHSHVYWYRQLPEEGLKFMVYLQKENIIDESGMPKERFSAEFPKEGPSILRIQQVVRGDSAAYFCASSDRNTEAFFGQGTRLTVV.

The chain combines TRBV28 with TRBJ1-1; TRBD1 matches at 7 bases. The V gene's germline CDR1 is MDHEN and CDR2 SYDVKM. The V segment lost 8 bases and the J segment 0 bases; nucleotides outside the gene matches: 12. The CDR3 totals 16 residues. CDR3 sequence: CASCPSPGQMNTEAFF. The CDR3 bases are TGTGCCAGCTGCCCCTCTCCGGGACAGATGAACACTGAAGCTTTCTTT. Filled out from reference TRBV28 and TRBJ1-1, the complete variable domain reads DVKVTQSSRYLVKRTGEKVFLECVQDMDHENMFWYRQDPGLGLRLIYFSYDVKMKEKGDIPEGYSVSREKKERFSLILESASTNQTSMYLCASCPSPGQMNTEAFFGQGTRLTVV.

The chain employs TRBV15 and TRBJ2-7; D may be TRBD1 (6 bases). CDR3 length equals 14 residues. Germline V gene sequence: CDR1 LNHNV, CDR2 YYDKDF (reference sequence). The V end lost 5 bases, the J end lost 4 bases, and 15 bases lay between the germline ends. The CDR3 nucleotides read TGTGCCACCAGCCGTACCTCCCAGGGGTACGAGCAGTACTTC. Its translation is CATSRTSQGYEQYF.

The CDR3 is CASSLGRDTGELFF. CDR3 DNA: TGTGCCAGCAGCTTGGGCAGGGACACCGGGGAGCTGTTTTTT. The rearrangement joins TRBV5-6 to TRBJ2-2; D might be TRBD1 (5 bases). The CDR3 has 14 residues. Trimming removed 0 bases at V and 3 bases at J, with 6 bases between. The germline V gene encodes CDR1 SGHDT and CDR2 YYEEEE.

This clone has only one observation. The rearrangement uses TRBV2 and TRBJ2-2; D is perhaps TRBD1 (5 bases). Looked up from germline, CDR1 is SNHLY and CDR2 is FYNNEI. Trimming left V 6 bases short and J 7 bases short, with 15 bases between. This CDR3 is 14 amino acids long. The CDR3 nucleotides are TGTGCCAGCAGGAAGACAGCAGTCGGCGGGGAGCTGTTTTTT. Translation gives CASRKTAVGGELFF.

This rearrangement joins TRBV9 to TRBJ1-2, with 9 positions matching TRBD1. Germline V gives CDR1 SGDLS, CDR2 YYNGEE. V lost 0 bases and J lost 11; bases outside the gene matches: 20. CDR3 size: 18 residues. DNA for the CDR3: TGTGCCAGCAGCGTAGCCCAAACAGGGGGCGAAGTCCCATCAAGGTACACCTTC. This translates into CASSVAQTGGEVPSRYTF.

The V and J genes are TRBV11-2 and TRBJ2-7; TRBD2 aligns across 9 bases. V trimming: 2 bases; J trimming: 2 bases; junction bases outside the gene matches: 13. There are 18 residues in the CDR3. From germline, CDR1 is SGHAT and CDR2 FQNNGV. CDR3 DNA: TGTGCCAGCAGCTTAAACTACATCGGGACTAGCAATACCTACGAGCAGTACTTC. This encodes CASSLNYIGTSNTYEQYF.

The chain employs TRBV7-8 and TRBJ2-3; 9 bases are shared with TRBD1. V shed 4 bases and J 7 bases; nucleotides not matched to a gene: 15. Per germline, CDR1 SGHVS and CDR2 FQNEAQ. The CDR3 is 17 amino acids. The CDR3: CASSSVGTGGPTYTQYF. CDR3 DNA: TGTGCCAGCAGCTCCGTCGGAACAGGGGGCCCTACATATACGCAGTATTTT.

The chain recombines TRBV10-1 with TRBJ2-7; D is unclear. The V end was cut by 8 bases, the J end by 2 bases, with 19 bases between. Germline values: CDR1 WNHNN, CDR2 SYGVQD (reference sequence). This CDR3 has 15 residues. CDR3 in DNA: TGCGCCAGCCGGAGCTGTAGGCTCCACGCCTACGAGCAGTACTTC. This translates into CASRSCRLHAYEQYF.

This clone appeared once. The chain has TRBV27 and TRBJ1-2, with a possible D match to TRBD1 (5 bases). Germline V gives CDR1 MNHEY, CDR2 SMNVEV (reference sequence). Trimming pared 2 bases from V and 4 bases from J, leaving 8 bases between. The CDR3 runs 13 residues. The CDR3 protein is CASSLQGFYGYTF. CDR3 nucleotides: TGTGCCAGCAGTTTACAGGGCTTCTATGGCTACACCTTC.

V is TRBV2 and J is TRBJ1-1; D might be TRBD1 (6 bases). The CDR3 sequence is 13 residues long. Between the trimmed V and J ends, which lost 8 bases and 5 bases, there was a span of 15 bases. Germline V gene sequence: CDR1 SNHLY, CDR2 FYNNEI. CDR3 residues: CASGRGQGTEAFF. For the CDR3, the DNA is TGTGCCAGCGGCAGGGGCCAGGGGACTGAAGCTTTCTTT. Complete variable domain (other parts from reference TRBV2 and TRBJ1-1): EPEVTQTPSHQVTQMGQEVILRCVPISNHLYFYWYRQILGQKVEFLVSFYNNEISEKSEIFDDQFSVERPDGSNFTLKIRSTKLEDSAMYFCASGRGQGTEAFFGQGTRLTVV.

The V call is TRBV9, the J call TRBJ2-7; 8 bases line up with TRBD2. The germline V gene encodes CDR1 SGDLS and CDR2 YYNGEE. This CDR3 spans 14 amino acids. Trimming removed 0 bases from V and 6 bases from J; junction bases left unmatched: 5. Written as DNA, the CDR3 is TGTGCCAGCAGCGTAGCTACGGGAGGGGGCGAGCAGTACTTC. Translating it yields CASSVATGGGEQYF.

V usage is TRBV28 and J usage is TRBJ1-2; 12 nucleotides align to TRBD1. The CDR3 totals 17 residues. Per the germline V gene, CDR1 is MDHEN and CDR2 is SYDVKM. Trimming cost V 8 bases and J 2 bases; bases outside gene matches: 12. The CDR3 sequence: CASSRGQGARGNYGYTF. Written as DNA, the CDR3 is TGTGCCAGCTCAAGGGGACAGGGGGCTCGAGGAAACTATGGCTACACCTTC.

DNA of the CDR3: TGTGCCAGCAGCCAAGTATTTGTTCCCTCGGGTGAAAAACTGTTTTTT. The encoded protein is CASSQVFVPSGEKLFF. The chain is built from TRBV14 and TRBJ1-4; D is unclear. V was trimmed by 1 base and J by 7 bases, leaving 16 bases between them. The CDR3 runs 16 residues. CDR1 is SGHDN and CDR2 is FVKESK in the germline V gene.

V and J are TRBV19 and TRBJ2-1; 13 bases match TRBD2. J lost 8 bases, V lost 5 bases, and 6 bases had no gene match. The CDR3 has 15 amino acids. From germline, CDR1 is LNHDA and CDR2 SQIVND (reference sequence). CDR3 in DNA: TGTGCCAGTAGTGGGGGGACTAGCGGGGCCCATGAGCAGTTCTTC. Encoded protein: CASSGGTSGAHEQFF.

V usage is TRBV6-5 and J usage is TRBJ2-7; the D is unclear. The germline CDR1 and CDR2 sequences are MNHEY and SVGAGI. This CDR3 has 15 amino acids. V dropped 2 bases and J dropped 4 bases, with 15 bases sitting between them. The chain's CDR3 is CASSYAWRSNYEQYF. The CDR3 coding sequence is TGTGCCAGCAGTTACGCGTGGCGGAGCAATTACGAGCAGTACTTC.

The gene calls are TRBV5-4 and TRBJ2-1, with 8 bases lining up with TRBD2. V lost 0 bases, J lost 7 bases, and 6 bases stayed unmatched. The CDR3 spans 15 residues. CDR1 and CDR2 from the germline V gene are SGHNT and YYREEE (reference sequence). The CDR3 DNA follows: TGTGCCAGCAGCTTGGATTTAGCGGGATATAATGAGCAGTTCTTC. Amino acids: CASSLDLAGYNEQFF.

CDR3: CASKQGLLQYF. The CDR3 coding sequence is TGTGCCAGCAAACAGGGCCTCTTGCAGTATTTT. The chain carries TRBV6-5 and TRBJ2-3; TRBD1 might be the D (6 bases). The ends were cut back, 7 bases at V and 11 bases at J, with 13 bases in the middle. The CDR3 consists of 11 residues. Germline lookup yields CDR1 MNHEY and CDR2 SVGAGI.

This clone was observed a few times. V is TRBV5-1 and J is TRBJ1-6; TRBD1 matches at 8 bases. In germline, CDR1 is SGHRS, CDR2 YFSETQ. With 8 bases clipped from V and 8 bases from J, the junction kept 9 bases outside the gene matches. The CDR3 length is 14 residues. CDR3 region: CASWEGQEYSPLHF. The CDR3 nucleotides are TGCGCCAGTTGGGAGGGACAGGAATATTCACCCCTCCACTTT.